This T cell receptor (beta chain) was sequenced for a study of cytomegalovirus exposure and HLA in healthy donors. General study findings and limits: Most TCR sequences were seen very rarely across donors, but some public TCRs occurred in many. Indistinguishability led to the exclusion of some V segments, TRBV6-2 and TRBV6-3 included.

A few counts support this clone. Its cognate antigen is unknown. PCR was performed using 60 Vbeta and 13 Jbeta primers. Assay: immunoSEQ multiplex PCR; the TCRdb copy retains only in-frame clones and omits some. The sample holds roughly 130,000 clones, about 80% seen once. The germline CDR1 and CDR2 sequences are SNHLY and FYNNEI. With V trimmed by 1 base and J by 5 bases, 5 bases remained unmatched. The CDR3 spans 14 residues. The rearrangement links TRBV2 to TRBJ2-7, with TRBD2 matching over 7 bases. Material: PBMCs. This receptor was taken from a male donor in good health and CMV-seropositive. The CDR3, as DNA: TGTGCCAGCAGTGAAGTAGCTAGCGGAGACGAGCAGTACTTC. This gives the protein CASSEVASGDEQYF.